Each of the 13 T cell receptor beta chains below was sequenced from the same sample in a study of blood T cell repertoires in COVID-19. Some clones are missing from TCRdb's copy, which holds only in-frame ones; the method was immunoSEQ multiplex PCR. The repertoire holds some 97,000 clones, just over 90% seen once, with 1.5% to 2% in the top ten. Sequencing was carried out using peripheral blood. The receptors were sampled from a man aged 55 to 70 with acute or convalescent COVID-19.

The chain links TRBV5-1 to TRBJ1-2; unclear D gene. The CDR3 contains 14 residues. Trimming left V 0 bases short and J 3 bases short, with 9 bases between. Germline lookup yields CDR1 SGHRS and CDR2 YFSETQ. The CDR3, as DNA: TGCGCCAGCAGCTTGGCCGTCGGGGACTATGGCTACACCTTC. Protein sequence: CASSLAVGDYGYTF.

The V call is TRBV16, the J call TRBJ1-2, with no clear D. The CDR3 loop spans 14 amino acids. V dropped 0 bases and J dropped 8 bases, with 13 bases sitting between them. From germline, CDR1 is KGHSY and CDR2 FQNENV. The CDR3 is CASSQSSSNEGYTF. The CDR3 coding sequence is TGTGCCAGCAGCCAATCGTCCTCTAATGAGGGCTACACCTTC.

The V call is TRBV5-8, the J call TRBJ1-1; no clear D. The V and J ends lost 1 base and 0 bases respectively, with 10 bases between them. The germline V gene has CDR1 SGHTS and CDR2 YDEGEE. CDR3 size: 15 residues. CDR3 amino acids: CASSLYRGLNTEAFF. The CDR3 coding sequence is TGTGCCAGCAGCTTGTATCGGGGTCTGAACACTGAAGCTTTCTTT. Together with reference TRBV5-8 and TRBJ1-1, the CDR3 gives the full variable domain: EAGVTQSPTHLIKTRGQQATLRCSPISGHTSVYWYQQALGLGLQFLLWYDEGEERNRGNFPPRFSGRQFPNYSSELNVNALELEDSALYLCASSLYRGLNTEAFFGQGTRLTVV.

The rearrangement links TRBV3-1 (or the pseudogene TRBV3-2) to TRBJ1-5; unclear D gene. The CDR3 is 15 residues long. Germline V gene lookup returns CDR1 LGHDT and CDR2 YNNKEL (reference sequence). Trimming took 3 bases from V and 3 from J, leaving 12 bases between them. The CDR3 loop is CASSQWPGDNQPQHF. The CDR3 DNA follows: TGTGCCAGCAGCCAGTGGCCCGGAGACAATCAGCCCCAGCATTTT.

This chain links TRBV4-1 with TRBJ1-3, with 11 bases matching TRBD1. The CDR3 extends over 18 amino acids. V gave up 4 bases and J gave up 2 bases; unmatched junction bases: 10. Germline CDR1 is MGHRA and CDR2 is YSYEKL. The CDR3 DNA is TGCGCCAGCAGCCGCAACAAAGGACAGGGGGCGGCTGGAAACACCATATATTTT. It encodes CASSRNKGQGAAGNTIYF.

The chain links TRBV4-2 to TRBJ2-3; D perhaps matches TRBD2 (6 bases). CDR3 length equals 17 residues. Germline CDR1 is LGHNA and CDR2 is YNFKEQ. The V end was cut by 1 base, the J end by 2 bases, with 16 bases between. DNA of the CDR3: TGTGCCAGCAGCCAAGGAAGGTACGGGGGTCCCACAGATACGCAGTATTTT. Protein sequence: CASSQGRYGGPTDTQYF.

V usage is TRBV19 and J usage is TRBJ1-1, with a tentative D call TRBD1 (5 bases). The CDR3 extends over 13 amino acids. V was shortened by 3 bases and J by 4 bases, with 9 bases between the two germline ends. The germline V gene has CDR1 LNHDA and CDR2 SQIVND (reference sequence). In DNA, the CDR3 is TGTGCCAGTAGTATCGGGGGTGGCACTGAAGCTTTCTTT. Its translation is CASSIGGGTEAFF.

This chain connects TRBV6-1 to TRBJ1-2; 9 bases are shared with TRBD1. This CDR3 spans 16 amino acids. CDR1 is MNHNS and CDR2 is SASEGT in the germline V gene. The junction had 9 bases not matched to a gene; V was cut back by 2 bases and J by 5 bases. The CDR3 sequence is CASSEPGTGRLYGYTF. CDR3 nucleotide sequence: TGTGCCAGCAGTGAACCCGGGACAGGGCGACTATATGGCTACACCTTC.

This clone appeared once. The gene calls are TRBV23-1 and TRBJ2-7, with unresolved D. TRBV23-1 is an ORF, with its function uncertain. V lost 3 bases and J lost 2, with 5 bases in between. CDR3 length: 12 amino acids. CDR3: CASSHLAYEQYV. For the CDR3, the DNA is TGCGCCAGCAGTCATTTAGCCTACGAGCAGTACGTC.

In its sample, this clone was seen a few times. The chain has TRBV10-3 and TRBJ1-2, with D tentatively TRBD1 (5 bases). The V end lost 4 bases, the J end lost 2 bases, and 8 bases lay between the germline ends. This CDR3 is 13 amino acids long. Germline V gene sequence: CDR1 ENHRY, CDR2 SYGVKD. This CDR3 reads CAISVQGNYGYTF. The CDR3, as DNA: TGTGCCATCAGTGTTCAGGGAAACTATGGCTACACCTTC.

The rearrangement uses TRBV6-5 and TRBJ1-5; D is unclear. Germline-derived CDR1 and CDR2 are MNHEY and SVGAGI. Trimming pared 0 bases from V and 4 bases from J, leaving 10 bases between. The CDR3 has 15 amino acids. In DNA form, the CDR3 reads TGTGCCAGCAGTTACTCGGTCCAGACTAATCAGCCCCAGCATTTT. It yields the protein CASSYSVQTNQPQHF.

V gene TRBV5-6 combines with J gene TRBJ2-1; D unclear. Germline V gives CDR1 SGHDT, CDR2 YYEEEE. This CDR3 contains 14 residues. V lost 1 base, J lost 7 bases, and 12 bases lay in between. CDR3 region: CASSLFQVLNEQFF. CDR3 DNA: TGTGCCAGCAGCTTGTTTCAGGTTCTGAATGAGCAGTTCTTC.

J is TRBJ1-2 and V is TRBV5-5, with D uncertain. The CDR3 sequence is 13 residues long. Trimming stripped 1 base from V and 2 bases from J, with 6 bases between. Germline V gene lookup returns CDR1 SGHKS and CDR2 YYEKEE (reference sequence). The CDR3 here is CASSLSGNYGYTF. Written as DNA, the CDR3 is TGTGCCAGCAGCTTGAGCGGAAACTATGGCTACACCTTC.